In its sample, the clone carrying this T cell receptor (beta chain) was seen many times. Its antigen is currently unknown. This specimen belongs to a study of identical twins. Findings of the study overall: While abundant cord blood beta clonotypes carried fewer insertions, memory repertoires showed no such pattern. Cross-sectional statistical analysis, not tracking of the same donors, underpinned the conclusions.

This CDR3 region has 16 residues. Per the germline V gene, CDR1 is SGDLS and CDR2 is YYNGEE. V was pared by 3 bases and J by 0 bases, with 12 bases between. cDNA molecules carried unique molecular identifiers, and template switching added a universal primer site. TCRdb analysed the 5' RACE reads with MiXCR anew, one entry per CDR3 protein. The data contain about 690,000 distinct CDR3 sequences, 6% to 6.5% of them singletons. The rearrangement uses TRBV9 and TRBJ2-2; possible D gene TRBD2, 5 bases. This TCR derives from a man aged 18 to 30 in good health. The sequenced material came from naive T cells sorted from blood. CDR3 in amino acids: CASSEYGSSNTGELFF. In nucleotides, the CDR3 is TGTGCCAGCAGCGAATATGGGAGTTCGAACACCGGGGAGCTGTTTTTT.